One and the same sample provided the 18 T cell receptor beta chains below, sequenced in a study of blood T cell repertoires in COVID-19. Method: immunoSEQ multiplex PCR; TCRdb's copy keeps in-frame clones and lacks some. The data contain about 63,000 clones, around 90% of them singletons. Specimen: peripheral blood. Receptors originate from a woman aged 80 or older with acute or convalescent COVID-19.

The chain has TRBV19 and TRBJ2-5, with D possibly TRBD2 on 7 matching bases. Deletions cut 5 bases from V and 10 bases from J, with 23 bases between. CDR1 is LNHDA and CDR2 is SQIVND in the germline V gene (reference sequence). The length of the CDR3 is 15 residues. For the CDR3, the DNA is TGTGCCAGTAGTCTGGGGCAGGGGTCAACGGGGGGCCAGTACTTC. Amino acids: CASSLGQGSTGGQYF.

This clone has a handful of counts. The V and J genes are TRBV7-2 and TRBJ2-1; D ambiguous. Trimming cost V 3 bases and J 0 bases, with 9 bases left between them. The V gene's germline CDR1 is SGHTA and CDR2 FQGNSA. There are 15 residues in the CDR3. CDR3 coding DNA: TGTGCCAGCAGCTTGATTGCGCCCTCCTACAATGAGCAGTTCTTC. Translation: CASSLIAPSYNEQFF.

V and J are TRBV6-6 and TRBJ2-7; 13 bases map to TRBD2. CDR3 length: 15 residues. From germline, CDR1 is MNHNY and CDR2 SVGAGI (reference sequence). Trimming took 6 bases from V and 7 from J; bases not matched to a gene: 9. The CDR3 loop reads CASSPGLAGVGEQYF. The CDR3 DNA is TGTGCCAGCAGCCCCGGACTAGCGGGAGTCGGAGAGCAGTACTTC.

V is TRBV11-1 and J is TRBJ2-7; possibly TRBD1 for D (5 bases). Looked up from germline, CDR1 is SGHAT and CDR2 is FQDESV (reference sequence). V was cut by 5 bases and J by 2 bases, with 13 bases left in between. This CDR3 is built from 14 residues. The CDR3 nucleotides are TGTGCCAGCAGCCGCTGGGGCAGCACCTACGAGCAGTACTTC. As protein: CASSRWGSTYEQYF.

The rearrangement uses TRBV7-2 and TRBJ1-1; unclear D gene. The V gene lost 2 bases and the J gene lost 1 base, with 11 bases spanning the gap. CDR1 and CDR2 from the germline V gene are SGHTA and FQGNSA. This CDR3 is built from 15 residues. In DNA form, the CDR3 reads TGTGCCAGCAGCTTACGTGCATGGGCGAACACTGAAGCTTTCTTT. Its translation: CASSLRAWANTEAFF.

The genes are TRBV15 and TRBJ1-1, with D uncertain. CDR3 length: 14 amino acids. Trimming left V 0 bases short and J 5 bases short, with 10 bases between. Per the germline V gene, CDR1 is LNHNV and CDR2 is YYDKDF (reference sequence). The CDR3: CATSRDRGWTEAFF. The CDR3 DNA is TGTGCCACCAGCAGAGATCGGGGATGGACTGAAGCTTTCTTT.

The rearrangement uses TRBV7-7 and TRBJ1-1; possibly TRBD1 for D (6 bases). This CDR3 is 13 amino acids long. Germline CDR1 and CDR2: SSHAT and FNYEAQ (reference sequence). Trimming stripped 5 bases from V and 3 bases from J, with 10 bases between. The CDR3 region has the DNA TGTGCCAGCAGCGTCCGACAGGACACTGAAGCTTTCTTT. It yields the protein CASSVRQDTEAFF.

This clone has only one observation. The rearrangement links TRBV6-5 to TRBJ1-1; TRBD1 agrees at 9 bases. This CDR3 region has 15 residues. The germline V gene encodes CDR1 MNHEY and CDR2 SVGAGI. After removal of 10 bases from V and 1 base from J, the junction contained 10 bases not matched to a gene. The CDR3 spells CATGLGTGRNTEAFF. In DNA, the CDR3 is TGTGCCACCGGGTTGGGGACAGGGAGGAACACTGAAGCTTTCTTT.

The sample holds a few counts of this clone. J is TRBJ2-5 and V is TRBV5-4; the D gene is possibly TRBD2 (6 bases). CDR1 is SGHNT and CDR2 is YYREEE in the germline V gene (reference sequence). V gave up 2 bases and J gave up 4 bases, with 15 bases separating them. The CDR3 length is 15 residues. In DNA form, the CDR3 reads TGTGCCAGCAGCTTTCGGGAGAGGAGCGGAGAGACCCAGTACTTC. Protein product: CASSFRERSGETQYF.

J is TRBJ2-5 and V is TRBV27; D is undetermined. The V and J ends lost 3 bases and 1 base respectively, with 9 bases between them. CDR1 and CDR2 (germline): MNHEY, SMNVEV (reference sequence). The CDR3 is 14 residues long. In nucleotides, the CDR3 is TGTGCCAGCAGTTTCCTGATTAGCCAAGAGACCCAGTACTTC. It translates to CASSFLISQETQYF.

The chain carries TRBV30 and TRBJ2-5, with no clear D. The V gene lost 4 bases and the J gene lost 5 bases, with 8 bases spanning the gap. There are 11 residues in the CDR3. Germline assignment: CDR1 GTSNPN and CDR2 SVGIG (reference sequence). In DNA, the CDR3 is TGTGCCTGGACCTTCGCGGAGACCCAGTACTTC. Its translation: CAWTFAETQYF.

This rearrangement joins TRBV29-1 to TRBJ1-5; perhaps TRBD1 as D (6 bases). From germline, CDR1 is SQVTM and CDR2 ANQGSEA. The CDR3 length is 13 residues. V was cut by 5 bases and J by 7 bases, with 15 bases left in between. The CDR3 here is CSVTPGAGQPQHF. The CDR3 nucleotides read TGCAGCGTTACCCCAGGGGCGGGCCAGCCCCAGCATTTT.

The chain is built from TRBV11-2 and TRBJ2-4, with 10 positions matching TRBD1. V lost 5 bases, J lost 9 bases, and 7 bases stayed unmatched. There are 14 residues in the CDR3. Germline-derived CDR1 and CDR2 are SGHAT and FQNNGV. CDR3 sequence (DNA): TGTGCCAGCAGCCCGGGACAGGGGTCTGTCATTCAGTACTTC. This gives the protein CASSPGQGSVIQYF.

The V call is TRBV10-1, the J call TRBJ1-1; maybe TRBD1 (5 bases). V lost 2 bases and J lost 6, with 7 bases in between. From germline, CDR1 is WNHNN and CDR2 SYGVQD (reference sequence). CDR3 length: 12 amino acids. Here the CDR3 reads CASSEKGSEAFF. Here the CDR3 DNA reads TGCGCCAGCAGTGAGAAGGGGTCTGAAGCTTTCTTT.

This chain connects TRBV11-2 to TRBJ1-1; D is ambiguous. Germline CDR1 reads SGHAT; CDR2 reads FQNNGV. Trimming cost V 1 base and J 5 bases, with 8 bases left between them. CDR3 length: 13 residues. The CDR3 DNA follows: TGTGCCAGCAGCTTAGTTAGAGGGACTGAAGCTTTCTTT. Amino acid sequence: CASSLVRGTEAFF.

This CDR3 is CASSLRLAGVVEQYF. CDR3 bases: TGTGCCAGCAGCTTACGACTAGCGGGGGTGGTCGAGCAGTACTTC. The rearrangement links TRBV7-8 to TRBJ2-7, with 12 positions matching TRBD2. J was trimmed by 6 bases and V by 2 bases; bases with no gene match: 5. This CDR3 region has 15 residues. Germline V gene sequence: CDR1 SGHVS, CDR2 FQNEAQ.

The chain employs TRBV6-4 and TRBJ2-3; TRBD2 aligns across 11 bases. V lost 5 bases, J lost 4 bases, and 5 bases stayed unmatched. The germline V gene has CDR1 MRHNA and CDR2 SNTAGT. The CDR3 consists of 15 residues. In DNA form, the CDR3 reads TGTGCCAGCAGTCCCCTAGCGGGAGGAGCAGATACGCAGTATTTT. It yields the protein CASSPLAGGADTQYF.

The rearrangement uses TRBV19 and TRBJ2-2; 7 bases fit TRBD1. Germline CDR1 LNHDA, CDR2 SQIVND (reference sequence). The CDR3 consists of 14 residues. V gave up 3 bases and J gave up 7 bases; unmatched junction bases: 5. CDR3 coding DNA: TGTGCCAGTAGTATTGACAGGGCGAGCGGGGAGCTGTTTTTT. The encoded protein is CASSIDRASGELFF.